This T cell receptor (beta chain) was observed in a study of shared clonotypes between healthy human individuals. Across the study: Each donor contributed plates that comprised three CD4 naive, three CD4 memory, two CD8 naive and one CD8 memory.

Of note for this clone: The antigen is unknown.

From CD4+ cells came CD45RA+ naive and CD45RA-negative memory subsets. The table came from immunoSEQ multiplex PCR; TCRdb's copy has only in-frame clones and leaves some out. This table has roughly 1,100,000 clones, around four fifths appearing once. Study-wide findings and caveats: For naive CD4 cells, roughly 5% of clonotypes were shared across a few donors.

Trimming took off 3 bases at V and 10 bases at J, with 21 bases between the two ends. Looked up from germline, CDR1 is KGHSH and CDR2 is LQKENI. The CDR3 runs 16 residues. The clonotype originates from a man aged 18 to 29 in good health. Specimen: memory CD4+ T cells sorted from blood. Sample subset: CD45RA-negative fraction. J is TRBJ1-4 and V is TRBV18; TRBD1 is a possible D gene (5 bases). The CDR3: CASSPSQRGGGGKLFF. For the CDR3, the DNA is TGTGCCAGCTCACCCAGCCAAAGGGGCGGTGGTGGAAAACTGTTTTTT.